This entry describes one T cell receptor (beta chain). The germline V and J ends were trimmed by 0 bases and 4 bases, with 14 bases remaining between them. CDR1 and CDR2 (germline): SGHDT, YYEEEE. This CDR3 is 15 amino acids long. The entry originates in a study of T cell changes during pregnancy in multiple sclerosis. Method: immunoSEQ multiplex PCR; TCRdb's copy keeps in-frame clones and lacks some. In the table there are about 64,000 clones, about nine tenths of which are singletons. The V call is TRBV5-6, the J call TRBJ2-7, with D possibly TRBD1 on 6 matching bases. The sample in question was peripheral blood, obtained in the second trimester of pregnancy. The receptor was isolated from a female donor with multiple sclerosis, enrolled in a pregnancy study. The chain's CDR3 is CASSLEYRDVYEQYF. CDR3 bases: TGTGCCAGCAGCTTGGAGTACAGGGATGTATACGAGCAGTACTTC.